The TCR beta chain described here comes from a study of blood T cell repertoires in COVID-19. Data came from immunoSEQ multiplex PCR; TCRdb stores just in-frame clones and leaves some out. The repertoire holds more than 150,000 clones, with around 90% as singletons. Germline-derived CDR1 and CDR2 are LNHDA and SQIVND (reference sequence). With 3 bases removed from V and 0 bases from J, the gap between germline ends came to 13 bases. CDR3 length: 16 residues. V gene TRBV19 combines with J gene TRBJ2-3; the D gene is possibly TRBD2 (6 bases). The TCR was taken from a man between 40 and 49 years old with active or convalescent COVID-19. Sequencing was done on a sample of peripheral blood. The CDR3 protein is CASSMWGGTSTDTQYF. The CDR3 coding sequence is TGTGCCAGTAGTATGTGGGGAGGAACTAGCACAGATACGCAGTATTTT.